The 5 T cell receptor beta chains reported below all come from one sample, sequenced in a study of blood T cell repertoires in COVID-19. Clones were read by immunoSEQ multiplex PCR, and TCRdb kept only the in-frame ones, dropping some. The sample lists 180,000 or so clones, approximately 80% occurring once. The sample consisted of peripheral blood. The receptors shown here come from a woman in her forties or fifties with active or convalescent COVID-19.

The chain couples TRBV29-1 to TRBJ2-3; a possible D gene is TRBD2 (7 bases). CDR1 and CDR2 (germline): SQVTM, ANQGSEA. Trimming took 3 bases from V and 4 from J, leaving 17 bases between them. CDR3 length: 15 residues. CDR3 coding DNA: TGCAGCGTTGATAGGGGGGGAGGGTCGGCAGATACGCAGTATTTT. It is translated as CSVDRGGGSADTQYF.

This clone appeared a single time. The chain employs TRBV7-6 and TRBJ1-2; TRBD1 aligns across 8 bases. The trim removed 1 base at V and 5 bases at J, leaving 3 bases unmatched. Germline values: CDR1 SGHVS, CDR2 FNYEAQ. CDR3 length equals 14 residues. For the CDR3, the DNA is TGTGCCAGCAGCTTAGGGGGGACAGGATATGGCTACACCTTC. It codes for CASSLGGTGYGYTF.

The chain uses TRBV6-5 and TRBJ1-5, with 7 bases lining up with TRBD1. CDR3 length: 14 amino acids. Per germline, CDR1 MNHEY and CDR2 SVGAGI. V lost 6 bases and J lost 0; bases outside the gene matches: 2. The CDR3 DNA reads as TGTGCCAGCAGGGACAGGAATAGCAATCAGCCCCAGCATTTT. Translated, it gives CASRDRNSNQPQHF.

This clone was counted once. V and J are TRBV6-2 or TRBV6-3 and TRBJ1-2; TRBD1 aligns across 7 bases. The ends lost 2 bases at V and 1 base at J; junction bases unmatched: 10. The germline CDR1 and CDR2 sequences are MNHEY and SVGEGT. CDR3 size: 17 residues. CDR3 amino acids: CASSYGDSLLDNYGYTF. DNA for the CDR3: TGTGCCAGCAGTTACGGGGACAGCCTATTAGATAACTATGGCTACACCTTC.

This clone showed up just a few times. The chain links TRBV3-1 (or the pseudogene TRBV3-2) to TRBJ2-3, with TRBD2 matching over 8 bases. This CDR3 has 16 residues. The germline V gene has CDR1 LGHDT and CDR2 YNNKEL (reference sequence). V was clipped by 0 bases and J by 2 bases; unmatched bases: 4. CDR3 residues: CASSQDPGGDTDTQYF. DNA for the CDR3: TGTGCCAGCAGCCAAGATCCGGGGGGGGACACAGATACGCAGTATTTT.